The rows below give T cell receptor beta chains drawn from one sample of a study of HIV-infected patients and healthy controls. TCRdb reprocessed the 5' RACE reads via MiXCR and lists one record per CDR3 protein. The sample shows fewer than 25,000 distinct CDR3 sequences, approximately 9% of them seen only once. Specimen: blood. These receptor sequences come from an adult in good health. The CDR3 runs from the conserved cysteine through the conserved F or W. Each record gives: clone size, J gene, V gene, D gene, CDR3 protein, CDR3 DNA. A D gene is named only where the DNA matches it firmly. Clone size is not always given. Where it is, it says once, few, many or a class for expanded clones.

>-|TRBJ2-1|TRBV4-2|TRBD2
CASSQDQRTSGPNEQFF
TGTGCCAGCAGCCAAGATCAGAGGACTAGCGGGCCCAATGAGCAGTTCTTC
>-|TRBJ2-1|TRBV9|TRBD2
CASSVDGGAYNEQFF
TGTGCCAGCAGCGTAGACGGGGGGGCCTACAATGAGCAGTTCTTC
>medium-sized|TRBJ2-5|TRBV12-3/TRBV12-4|-
CASSLRGAETQYF
TGTGCCAGCAGTTTAAGAGGGGCCGAGACCCAGTACTTC
>-|TRBJ2-5|TRBV5-1|TRBD2
CASSLTSGQETQYF
TGCGCCAGCAGCCTGACTAGCGGGCAAGAGACCCAGTACTTC
>many|TRBJ2-3|TRBV5-6|TRBD2
CASSAGGLTDTQYF
TGTGCCAGCAGCGCGGGAGGTCTCACAGATACGCAGTATTTT
>many|TRBJ2-3|TRBV7-2|-
CASSLAIPDTQYF
TGTGCCAGCAGCTTAGCGATCCCAGATACGCAGTATTTT
>few|TRBJ2-5|TRBV7-3|-
CASSLSSSRQETQYF
TGTGCCAGCAGCTTAAGTAGTTCCCGACAAGAGACCCAGTACTTC
>few|TRBJ2-3|TRBV20-1|TRBD2
CSARLTSGSGDTQYF
TGCAGTGCTAGACTTACTAGCGGTTCTGGAGATACGCAGTATTTT
>many|TRBJ2-5|TRBV6-5|-
CASSSTGTKGTQYF
TGTGCCAGCAGTTCCACAGGGACCAAGGGGACCCAGTACTTC
>many|TRBJ2-7|TRBV7-2|-
CASSVPGYSYEQYF
TGTGCCAGCAGCGTTCCGGGATACTCCTACGAGCAGTACTTC
>many|TRBJ2-4|TRBV29-1|-
CSVATRKNIQYF
TGCAGCGTTGCTACCCGAAAAAACATTCAGTACTTC
>-|TRBJ2-6|TRBV5-1|TRBD2
CASSFLAGNSGANVLTF
TGCGCCAGCAGCTTCCTAGCGGGCAACTCTGGGGCCAACGTCCTGACTTTC
>few|TRBJ2-1|TRBV20-1|-
CSARLVSEQFF
TGCAGTGCTAGATTAGTGTCTGAGCAGTTCTTC
>medium-sized|TRBJ2-1|TRBV28|TRBD2
CASTLQQGASGSRDEQFF
TGTGCCAGCACCCTCCAGCAAGGCGCTAGCGGGAGTAGGGATGAGCAGTTCTTC
>many|TRBJ1-2|TRBV20-1|-
CSAMTGGGYTF
TGCAGTGCCATGACAGGAGGGGGCTACACCTTC
>-|TRBJ1-1|TRBV28|TRBD1
CASDTRQGRTEAFF
TGTGCCAGCGATACTAGACAGGGGAGAACTGAAGCTTTCTTT
>many|TRBJ1-1|TRBV7-2|-
CASSQYRNTEAFF
TGTGCCAGCAGCCAATACAGGAACACTGAAGCTTTCTTT
>medium-sized|TRBJ2-5|TRBV29-1|-
CSVGRGSETQYF
TGCAGCGTTGGCAGGGGCTCAGAGACCCAGTACTTC
>many|TRBJ2-1|TRBV6-5|TRBD1
CASKPDGQGAYNEQFF
TGTGCCAGCAAGCCGGATGGACAGGGAGCCTACAATGAGCAGTTCTTC
>medium-sized|TRBJ2-1|TRBV20-1|-
CSARVGGREQFF
TGCAGTGCTAGAGTGGGGGGTCGGGAGCAGTTCTTC
>many|TRBJ2-1|TRBV7-9|-
CASSLTGSRSLANEQFF
TGTGCCAGCAGCTTAACAGGGTCTAGGTCGTTAGCGAATGAGCAGTTCTTC
>many|TRBJ2-7|TRBV13|TRBD2
CASSPGLAASYEQYF
TGTGCCAGCAGCCCAGGACTAGCGGCTTCCTACGAGCAGTACTTC
>medium-sized|TRBJ1-3|TRBV15|-
CATSRDRASSGNTIYF
TGTGCCACCAGCAGAGACAGGGCCTCGTCTGGAAACACCATATATTTT
>many|TRBJ1-4|TRBV28|-
CASSLRGGIVEKLFF
TGTGCCAGCAGTTTAAGGGGGGGCATTGTTGAAAAACTGTTTTTT
>few|TRBJ2-1|TRBV12-3/TRBV12-4|TRBD2
CASSLGGRALDEQFF
TGTGCCAGCAGTTTAGGCGGGAGGGCGCTGGATGAGCAGTTCTTC